The following is a T cell receptor beta chain sequence with its context. Its antigen remains unknown. Per the germline V gene, CDR1 is SGHAT and CDR2 is FQNNGV. V was trimmed by 5 bases and J by 6 bases, leaving 17 bases between them. This CDR3 contains 14 residues. The primer mix had 60 Vbeta and 13 Jbeta primers. The table came from immunoSEQ multiplex PCR; TCRdb's copy has only in-frame clones and leaves some out. The sample holds some 150,000 clones, approximately 85% seen once. This specimen belongs to a study of cytomegalovirus exposure and HLA in healthy donors. Whole-study context: An earlier analysis found 120 million or so unique TCR beta sequences from approximately 190 million T cells. Unique TCRs from HLA-typed donors, around 79 million of them, were held in an early data release. Broader study findings: A later analysis revealed that TCR association rates differed between HLA loci, peaking at DRB1 and bottoming out at HLA-C. It was assumed in the presence/absence analyses that sequencing depth was roughly uniform across donors.

V gene TRBV11-2 combines with J gene TRBJ2-7, with no clear D. The clonotype was recovered from a man aged 50-60 years in good health and CMV-seropositive. Specimen: PBMCs. CDR3 amino acids: CASSPVLGLSEQYF. Here the CDR3 DNA reads TGTGCCAGCAGCCCCGTCTTGGGCCTCTCCGAGCAGTACTTC.